This T cell receptor (beta chain) was sequenced for a study of T cells in Graves' hyperthyroidism and ophthalmopathy. Points from the study as a whole: In simple terms, a model built on 13 V-J features told ophthalmopathy apart from stable hyperthyroidism.

Turning to this clonotype: The antigen is undetermined.

Amplification of TCR beta CDR3 regions was performed using RNA transcripts as template. A set of HTBI primers served as the primers for a first-round RT-PCR of the TCR CDR3. Using its own MiXCR run on the multiplex PCR reads, TCRdb lists one record per CDR3 protein. The sample has some 580,000 distinct CDR3 sequences; more than 15% are singletons. A patient was excluded if there was uncontrolled infection, other autoimmune disease, pregnancy or lactation. The diagnoses drew upon clinical symptoms, serum thyroxine and TRAb, thyroid ultrasound and orbital computed tomography. Fresh 10 ml peripheral blood yielded PBMCs. CDR1 is MNHNS, CDR2 SASEGT, per germline. Trimming removed 6 bases at V and 8 bases at J, with 22 bases between. This CDR3 spans 15 amino acids.

The sequence came from a woman aged 40 to 50 with Graves' ophthalmopathy. This rearrangement joins TRBV6-1 to TRBJ1-1; possible D gene TRBD1, 6 bases. Sequenced material: blood. The CDR3 DNA follows: TGTGCCAGCAGACCTCTACAGGGATATGAGCGGGAAGCTTTCTTT. Translated, it gives CASRPLQGYEREAFF.